Sequencing of this T cell receptor beta chain was carried out in a study of blood T cell repertoires in COVID-19. Cohort 3 donors were reported recovered after two negative PCRs, clearance, or symptom resolution. Measured with immunoSEQ multiplex PCR; TCRdb has only the in-frame clones, and not every one. This sample has 250,000 to 300,000 clones, with about 90% found just once. Details on this clone: This sample also contains other DNA sequences that code for the same CDR3.

The germline gives CDR1 SGDLS, CDR2 YYNGEE. The CDR3 has 12 amino acids. Trimming stripped 4 bases from V and 3 bases from J, with 7 bases between. The rearrangement links TRBV9 to TRBJ1-1; D ambiguous. The TCR originated in a woman aged 55-75 years who had recovered from COVID-19. The sequenced sample consisted of PBMCs or T cells enriched from blood (not recorded which). The CDR3: CASSPGDTEAFF. The CDR3 DNA follows: TGTGCCAGCAGCCCAGGCGACACTGAAGCTTTCTTT. Combining the CDR3 with reference TRBV9 and TRBJ1-1 gives the whole variable domain DSGVTQTPKHLITATGQRVTLRCSPRSGDLSVYWYQQSLDQGLQFLIQYYNGEERAKGNILERFSAQQFPDLHSELNLSSLELGDSALYFCASSPGDTEAFFGQGTRLTVV.